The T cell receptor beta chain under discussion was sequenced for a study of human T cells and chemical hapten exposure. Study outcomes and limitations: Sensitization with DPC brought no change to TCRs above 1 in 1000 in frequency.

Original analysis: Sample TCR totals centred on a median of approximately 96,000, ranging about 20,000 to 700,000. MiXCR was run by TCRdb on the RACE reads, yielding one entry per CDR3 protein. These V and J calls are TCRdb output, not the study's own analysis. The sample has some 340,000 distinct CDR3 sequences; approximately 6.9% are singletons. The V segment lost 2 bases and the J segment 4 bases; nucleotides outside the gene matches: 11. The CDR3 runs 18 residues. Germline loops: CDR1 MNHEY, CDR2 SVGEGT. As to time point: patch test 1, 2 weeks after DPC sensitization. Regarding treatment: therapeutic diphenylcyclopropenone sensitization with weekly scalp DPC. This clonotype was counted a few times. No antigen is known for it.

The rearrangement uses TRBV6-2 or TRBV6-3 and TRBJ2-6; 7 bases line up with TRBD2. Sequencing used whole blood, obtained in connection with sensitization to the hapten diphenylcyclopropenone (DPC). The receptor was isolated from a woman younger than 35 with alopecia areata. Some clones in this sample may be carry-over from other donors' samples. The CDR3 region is CASSYTPGGGSGANVLTF. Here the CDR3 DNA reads TGTGCCAGCAGTTACACCCCGGGGGGAGGGTCCGGGGCCAACGTCCTGACTTTC.